Presented here are 20 T cell receptor beta chains from one specimen sequenced in a study of cytomegalovirus exposure and HLA in healthy donors. The primer mix had 60 Vbeta and 13 Jbeta primers. Measured with immunoSEQ multiplex PCR; TCRdb has only the in-frame clones, and not every one. The sample includes about 150,000 clones, 70% to 80% seen only once; the top ten take 6.5%. Sequenced material: PBMCs. Receptor source: a middle-aged man in good health and CMV-seropositive.

This chain connects TRBV30 to TRBJ1-2; a possible D gene is TRBD1 (5 bases). The CDR3 spans 12 residues. V lost 0 bases to trimming and J lost 8 bases, with 10 bases between them. CDR1 and CDR2 (germline): GTSNPN, SVGIG (reference sequence). In DNA form, the CDR3 reads TGTGCCTGGAGTGTACAGGTGGTCGGCTACACCTTC. This translates into CAWSVQVVGYTF.

This clone has more than one count but fewer than ten. The chain couples TRBV29-1 to TRBJ2-7, with D possibly matching TRBD1 (5 bases). The V end was cut by 4 bases, the J end by 3 bases, with 16 bases between. The CDR3 is 14 residues long. Germline V gene data show CDR1 as SQVTM and CDR2 as ANQGSEA. Here the CDR3 reads CSVGVGMGLYEQYF. The DNA for the CDR3 is TGCAGCGTTGGGGTTGGGATGGGGCTCTACGAGCAGTACTTC.

CDR3 bases: TGTGCCAGCAATGACGTAACAGGGCCTTTGGTGGAAAAACTGTTTTTT. It codes for CASNDVTGPLVEKLFF. The rearrangement joins TRBV2 to TRBJ1-4; D possibly corresponds to TRBD1 (6 bases). From germline, CDR1 is SNHLY and CDR2 FYNNEI. This CDR3 is built from 16 residues. The V end lost 7 bases, the J end lost 8 bases, and 23 bases lay between the germline ends.

The rearrangement joins TRBV5-1 to TRBJ2-5; 10 bases match TRBD2. Germline V CDR1 and CDR2: SGHRS, YFSETQ. The CDR3 is made up of 14 amino acids. With 4 bases clipped from V and 5 bases from J, the junction kept 5 bases outside the gene matches. Written as DNA, the CDR3 is TGCGCCAGCAGCGGTATTAGCGGGGGGGAGACCCAGTACTTC. Its protein is CASSGISGGETQYF.

This clone appeared a few times. The rearrangement uses TRBV11-2 and TRBJ2-4; the D gene is possibly TRBD1 (7 bases). Trimming pared 3 bases from V and 9 bases from J, leaving 21 bases between. Germline-derived CDR1 and CDR2 are SGHAT and FQNNGV. This CDR3 has 16 residues. The chain's CDR3 is CASSFVLGGGAGIQYF. The CDR3 DNA is TGTGCCAGCAGCTTTGTGTTAGGAGGGGGCGCGGGCATTCAGTACTTC.

The chain recombines TRBV18 with TRBJ2-7, with D tentatively TRBD2 (6 bases). Germline assignment: CDR1 KGHSH and CDR2 LQKENI. The CDR3 extends over 14 amino acids. The V and J ends lost 4 bases and 4 bases respectively, with 14 bases between them. The CDR3 loop is CASSLAGPMYEQYF. The CDR3 DNA is TGTGCCAGCTCACTGGCGGGACCGATGTACGAGCAGTACTTC.

The rearrangement joins TRBV2 to TRBJ1-5, with D maybe TRBD1 (6 bases). The CDR3 runs to 15 residues. The V end was cut by 7 bases, the J end by 1 base, with 14 bases between. Germline values: CDR1 SNHLY, CDR2 FYNNEI. DNA of the CDR3: TGTGCCAGCAAATTTAGAACAGGGAGCAATCAGCCCCAGCATTTT. Protein sequence: CASKFRTGSNQPQHF.

This clone has a single count. This rearrangement joins TRBV7-2 to TRBJ2-7; D ambiguous. In germline, CDR1 is SGHTA, CDR2 FQGNSA. CDR3 size: 13 residues. Trimming took 4 bases from V and 9 from J, leaving 16 bases between them. The CDR3 DNA is TGTGCCAGCAGCTATGTGTCAGTCGGCGGGCAGTACTTC. It specifies CASSYVSVGGQYF.

The chain has TRBV6-5 and TRBJ2-7; D not certain. The CDR3 is made up of 13 amino acids. CDR1 MNHEY and CDR2 SVGAGI come from the germline V gene. Trimming took 5 bases from V and 0 from J, leaving 8 bases between them. The CDR3 protein is CASSTLPSYEQYF. The CDR3 nucleotides are TGTGCCAGCAGTACACTACCCTCCTACGAGCAGTACTTC.

V and J are TRBV10-3 and TRBJ1-3, with D maybe TRBD1 (6 bases). In germline, CDR1 is ENHRY, CDR2 SYGVKD. The CDR3 totals 16 residues. The V end lost 6 bases, the J end lost 0 bases, and 15 bases lay between the germline ends. For the CDR3, the DNA is TGTGCCATCAGCCTAACAGGGTTTTCCTCTGGAAACACCATATATTTT. The encoded protein is CAISLTGFSSGNTIYF.

The gene calls are TRBV18 and TRBJ1-1, with D tentatively TRBD1 (6 bases). This CDR3 is built from 15 residues. Germline loops: CDR1 KGHSH, CDR2 LQKENI. V was cut by 2 bases and J by 3 bases, with 13 bases left in between. CDR3 bases: TGTGCCAGCTCACCATTGGACAGCCCAGACACTGAAGCTTTCTTT. Its translation is CASSPLDSPDTEAFF.

The rearrangement joins TRBV6-1 to TRBJ1-4; D remains unclear. With 3 bases removed from V and 8 bases from J, the gap between germline ends came to 28 bases. Germline assignment: CDR1 MNHNS and CDR2 SASEGT. CDR3 length: 19 residues. Here the CDR3 DNA reads TGTGCCAGCAGTGAGAGCGCACTTTTTCCAGATAGAAATAGGGAAAAACTGTTTTTT. It codes for CASSESALFPDRNREKLFF.

This clone was observed a handful of times. This chain links TRBV5-5 with TRBJ2-1; weak D call: TRBD2 (6 bases). The CDR3 runs to 14 residues. Looked up from germline, CDR1 is SGHKS and CDR2 is YYEKEE (reference sequence). The ends were cut back, 4 bases at V and 8 bases at J, with 16 bases in the middle. CDR3 sequence: CASSTGTSNDEQFF. CDR3 DNA: TGTGCCAGCAGCACCGGCACTAGCAACGATGAGCAGTTCTTC.

The V call is TRBV6-1, the J call TRBJ1-5, with 7 positions matching TRBD1. The CDR3 runs to 13 residues. The germline V gene has CDR1 MNHNS and CDR2 SASEGT. Trimming removed 7 bases from V and 4 bases from J; junction bases left unmatched: 4. CDR3 sequence (DNA): TGTGCCAGCAAAATACAGGGGAATCAGCCCCAGCATTTT. Its protein is CASKIQGNQPQHF.

In the case of this clone: At one end the junction does not follow the germline gene, possibly because of a read error. This chain uses TRBV7-9 with TRBJ2-7, with a possible D match to TRBD1 (6 bases). Germline CDR1 is SEHNR and CDR2 is FQNEAQ (reference sequence). The CDR3 sequence is 12 residues long. The CDR3 here is CSSSLQGYEQYF. As DNA, the CDR3 is TGTTCCAGCAGCTTACAGGGCTACGAGCAGTACTTC.

This clone was counted a single time. The chain carries TRBV28 and TRBJ2-3; perhaps TRBD2 as D (6 bases). V was shortened by 4 bases and J by 0 bases, with 14 bases between the two germline ends. Germline loops: CDR1 MDHEN, CDR2 SYDVKM. CDR3 length: 16 amino acids. CDR3 sequence (DNA): TGTGCCAGCAGTTCCCCGGGAGCGCAGAGCACAGATACGCAGTATTTT. The encoded protein is CASSSPGAQSTDTQYF.

This chain links TRBV7-3 with TRBJ2-2; 9 nucleotides align to TRBD2. The CDR3 loop spans 16 amino acids. Germline V gives CDR1 SGHTA, CDR2 FQGTGA. V dropped 1 base and J dropped 5; count of bases not matched to a gene: 5. This CDR3 reads CASSLMPSGTTGELFF. In DNA form, the CDR3 reads TGTGCCAGCAGCTTAATGCCTAGCGGGACAACCGGGGAGCTGTTTTTT.

The J gene is TRBJ2-5, the V gene TRBV11-2; TRBD2 matches 9 bases. J gave up 4 bases and V 5 bases, and 11 bases lay outside the gene matches. This CDR3 region has 16 residues. The germline V gene has CDR1 SGHAT and CDR2 FQNNGV. The CDR3 reads CASSRLRGAGGETQYF. The CDR3 coding sequence is TGTGCCAGCAGCCGACTACGGGGAGCGGGAGGAGAGACCCAGTACTTC. The whole variable domain, filled in from reference TRBV11-2 and TRBJ2-5, reads EAGVAQSPRYKIIEKRQSVAFWCNPISGHATLYWYQQILGQGPKLLIQFQNNGVVDDSQLPKDRFSAERLKGVDSTLKIQPAKLEDSAVYLCASSRLRGAGGETQYFGPGTRLLVL.

The rearrangement joins TRBV5-1 to TRBJ1-1, with D maybe TRBD1 (6 bases). V was shortened by 2 bases and J by 3 bases, with 11 bases between the two germline ends. The CDR3 sequence is 14 residues long. The V gene's germline CDR1 is SGHRS and CDR2 YFSETQ. In DNA, the CDR3 is TGCGCCAGCAGCTTCCACAGGGCGGACACTGAAGCTTTCTTT. Protein: CASSFHRADTEAFF. Looking up the rest from reference TRBV5-1 and TRBJ1-1 gives the full variable domain: KAGVTQTPRYLIKTRGQQVTLSCSPISGHRSVSWYQQTPGQGLQFLFEYFSETQRNKGNFPGRFSGRQFSNSRSEMNVSTLELGDSALYLCASSFHRADTEAFFGQGTRLTVV.

The chain employs TRBV13 and TRBJ1-4; TRBD1 is a possible D gene (6 bases). This CDR3 is built from 15 residues. Deletions cut 4 bases from V and 5 bases from J, with 14 bases between. CDR1 and CDR2 from the germline V gene are PRHDT and FYEKMQ (reference sequence). CDR3 sequence reads: CASSWARTANEKLFF. The CDR3 bases are TGTGCCAGCAGCTGGGCGAGGACAGCGAATGAAAAACTGTTTTTT.